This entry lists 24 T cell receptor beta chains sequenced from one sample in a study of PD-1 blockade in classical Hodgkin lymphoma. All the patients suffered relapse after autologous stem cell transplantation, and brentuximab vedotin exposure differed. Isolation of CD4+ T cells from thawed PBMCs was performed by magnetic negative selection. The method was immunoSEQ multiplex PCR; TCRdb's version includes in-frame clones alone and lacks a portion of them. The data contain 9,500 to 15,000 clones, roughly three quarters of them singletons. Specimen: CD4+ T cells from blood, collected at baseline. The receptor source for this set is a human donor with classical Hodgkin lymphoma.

The CDR3 loop reads CASSLGGQGSGELFF. CDR3 nucleotide sequence: TGTGCCAGCAGCTTGGGAGGACAGGGTTCCGGGGAGCTGTTTTTT. This chain links TRBV5-8 with TRBJ2-2; TRBD1 aligns across 8 bases. CDR3 length: 15 residues. Per the germline V gene, CDR1 is SGHTS and CDR2 is YDEGEE. V shed 0 bases and J 6 bases; nucleotides not matched to a gene: 4.

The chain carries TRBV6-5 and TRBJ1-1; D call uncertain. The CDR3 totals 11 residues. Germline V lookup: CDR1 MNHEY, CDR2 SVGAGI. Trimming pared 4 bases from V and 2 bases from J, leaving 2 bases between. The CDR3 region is CASSSNTEAFF. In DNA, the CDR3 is TGTGCCAGCAGTTCTAACACTGAAGCTTTCTTT.

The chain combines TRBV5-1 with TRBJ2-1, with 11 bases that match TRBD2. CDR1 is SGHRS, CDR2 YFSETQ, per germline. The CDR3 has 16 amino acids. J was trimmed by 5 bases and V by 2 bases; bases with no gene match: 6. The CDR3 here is CASSLEPSGGNNEQFF. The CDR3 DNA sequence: TGCGCCAGCAGCTTAGAGCCTAGCGGGGGGAACAATGAGCAGTTCTTC.

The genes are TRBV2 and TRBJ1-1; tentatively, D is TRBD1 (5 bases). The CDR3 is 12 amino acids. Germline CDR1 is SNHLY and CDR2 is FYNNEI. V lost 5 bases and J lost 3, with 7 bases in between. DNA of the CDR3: TGTGCCAGCAGTAGGGACTACACTGAAGCTTTCTTT. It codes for CASSRDYTEAFF. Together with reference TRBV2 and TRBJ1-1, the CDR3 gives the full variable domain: EPEVTQTPSHQVTQMGQEVILRCVPISNHLYFYWYRQILGQKVEFLVSFYNNEISEKSEIFDDQFSVERPDGSNFTLKIRSTKLEDSAMYFCASSRDYTEAFFGQGTRLTVV.

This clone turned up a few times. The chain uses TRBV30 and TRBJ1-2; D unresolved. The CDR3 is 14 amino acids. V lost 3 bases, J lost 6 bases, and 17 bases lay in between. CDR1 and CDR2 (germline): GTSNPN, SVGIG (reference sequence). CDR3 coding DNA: TGTGCCTGGAGCGTGGGCGGCGGGATAGATGGCTACACCTTC. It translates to CAWSVGGGIDGYTF.

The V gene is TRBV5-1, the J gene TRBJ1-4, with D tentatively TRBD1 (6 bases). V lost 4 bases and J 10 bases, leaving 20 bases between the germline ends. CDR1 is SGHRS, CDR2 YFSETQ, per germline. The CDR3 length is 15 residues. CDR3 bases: TGCGCCAGCAGCCTCCAGGCGGGGGGCAGGGGAAAACTGTTTTTT. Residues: CASSLQAGGRGKLFF.

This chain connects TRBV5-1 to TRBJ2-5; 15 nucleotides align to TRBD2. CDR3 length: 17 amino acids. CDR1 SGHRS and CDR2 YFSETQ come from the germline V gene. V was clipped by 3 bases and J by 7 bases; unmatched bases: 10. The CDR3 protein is CASSSSGLAGGPGTQYF. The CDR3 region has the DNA TGCGCCAGCAGCTCGTCTGGACTAGCGGGGGGGCCCGGGACCCAGTACTTC.

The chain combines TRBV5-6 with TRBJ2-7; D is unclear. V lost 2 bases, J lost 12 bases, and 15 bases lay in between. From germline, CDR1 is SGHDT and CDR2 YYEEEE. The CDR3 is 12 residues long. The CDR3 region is CASSFRTVGAYF. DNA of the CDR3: TGTGCCAGCAGCTTTCGGACGGTTGGTGCGTACTTC.

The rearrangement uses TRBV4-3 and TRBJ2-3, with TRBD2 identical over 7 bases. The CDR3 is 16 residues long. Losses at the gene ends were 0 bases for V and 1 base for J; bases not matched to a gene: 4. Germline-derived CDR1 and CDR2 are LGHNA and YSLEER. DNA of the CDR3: TGCGCCAGCAGCCAAGAAGGTCGGGGGGGCACAGATACGCAGTATTTT. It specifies CASSQEGRGGTDTQYF.

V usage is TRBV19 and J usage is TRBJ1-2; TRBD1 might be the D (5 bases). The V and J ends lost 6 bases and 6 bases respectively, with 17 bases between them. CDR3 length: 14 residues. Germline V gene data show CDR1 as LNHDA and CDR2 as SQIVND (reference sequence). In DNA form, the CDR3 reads TGTGCCAGTAGCAGTGGGACCCCGAGGGATGGCTACACCTTC. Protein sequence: CASSSGTPRDGYTF.

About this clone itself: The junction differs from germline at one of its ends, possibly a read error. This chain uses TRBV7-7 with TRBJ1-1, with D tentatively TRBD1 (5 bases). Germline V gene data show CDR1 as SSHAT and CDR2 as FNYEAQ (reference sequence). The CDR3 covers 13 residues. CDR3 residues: CASSLIRGDRAFF. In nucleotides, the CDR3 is TGTGCTAGCAGCCTTATAAGAGGGGATAGAGCTTTCTTT.

The CDR3 region has the DNA TGCGCCAGCAGCTTGGGACAGGTTCCCATAGCCAAAAACATTCAGTACTTC. Amino acid sequence: CASSLGQVPIAKNIQYF. The chain employs TRBV5-1 and TRBJ2-4; tentative D call: TRBD1 (6 bases). Germline-derived CDR1 and CDR2 are SGHRS and YFSETQ. This CDR3 region has 17 residues. V was clipped by 0 bases and J by 0 bases, with 13 bases between them.

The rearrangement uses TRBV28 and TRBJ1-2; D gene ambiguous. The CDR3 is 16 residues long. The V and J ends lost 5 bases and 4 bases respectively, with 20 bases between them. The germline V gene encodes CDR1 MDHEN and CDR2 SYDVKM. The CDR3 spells CASSTPDGQALYGYTF. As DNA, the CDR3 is TGTGCCAGCAGTACTCCGGACGGGCAGGCCCTCTATGGCTACACCTTC.

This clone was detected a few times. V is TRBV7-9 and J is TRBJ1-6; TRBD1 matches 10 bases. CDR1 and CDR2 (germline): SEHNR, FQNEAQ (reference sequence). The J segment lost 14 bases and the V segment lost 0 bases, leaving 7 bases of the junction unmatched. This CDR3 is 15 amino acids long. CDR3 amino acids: CASSLARTGGITLHF. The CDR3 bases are TGTGCCAGCAGCTTAGCCAGGACAGGGGGGATCACCCTCCACTTT.

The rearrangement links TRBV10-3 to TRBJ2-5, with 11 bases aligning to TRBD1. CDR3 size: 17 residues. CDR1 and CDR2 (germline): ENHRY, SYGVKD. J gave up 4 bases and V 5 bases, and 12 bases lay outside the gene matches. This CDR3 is CAISNPPRTGGSETQYF. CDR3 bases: TGTGCCATCAGTAACCCCCCCCGGACAGGGGGCTCAGAGACCCAGTACTTC.

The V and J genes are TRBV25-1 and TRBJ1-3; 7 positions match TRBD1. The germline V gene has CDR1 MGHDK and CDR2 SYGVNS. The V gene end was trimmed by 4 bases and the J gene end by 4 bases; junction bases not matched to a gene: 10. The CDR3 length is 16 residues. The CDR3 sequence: CASSGGQFSGGNTIYF. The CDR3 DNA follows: TGTGCCAGCAGTGGGGGACAGTTTAGTGGGGGAAACACCATATATTTT.

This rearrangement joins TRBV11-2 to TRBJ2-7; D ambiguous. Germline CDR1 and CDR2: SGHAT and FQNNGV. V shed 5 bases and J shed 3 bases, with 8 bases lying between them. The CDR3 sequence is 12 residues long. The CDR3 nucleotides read TGTGCCAGCAGCGCCCCTGGCTACGAGCAGTACTTC. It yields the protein CASSAPGYEQYF.

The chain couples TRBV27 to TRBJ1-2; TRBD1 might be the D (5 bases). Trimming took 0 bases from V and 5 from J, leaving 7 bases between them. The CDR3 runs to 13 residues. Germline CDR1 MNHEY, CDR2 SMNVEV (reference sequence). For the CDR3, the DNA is TGTGCCAGCAGTTTATCGGGGGGGTATGGCTACACCTTC. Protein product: CASSLSGGYGYTF.

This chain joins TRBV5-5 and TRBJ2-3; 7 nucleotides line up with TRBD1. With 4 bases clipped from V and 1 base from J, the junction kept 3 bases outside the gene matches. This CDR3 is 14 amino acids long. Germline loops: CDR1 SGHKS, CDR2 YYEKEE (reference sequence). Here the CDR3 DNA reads TGTGCCAGCAGCCCAGGACAGGGCACAGATACGCAGTATTTT. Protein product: CASSPGQGTDTQYF.

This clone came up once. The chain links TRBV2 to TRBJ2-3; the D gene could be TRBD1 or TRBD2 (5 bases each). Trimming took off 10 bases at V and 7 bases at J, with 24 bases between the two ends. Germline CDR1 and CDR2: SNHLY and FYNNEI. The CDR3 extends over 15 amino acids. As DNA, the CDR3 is TGTGCCATCTCTTCCGGGACGAGTAGTTGGAATACGCAGTATTTT. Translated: CAISSGTSSWNTQYF.

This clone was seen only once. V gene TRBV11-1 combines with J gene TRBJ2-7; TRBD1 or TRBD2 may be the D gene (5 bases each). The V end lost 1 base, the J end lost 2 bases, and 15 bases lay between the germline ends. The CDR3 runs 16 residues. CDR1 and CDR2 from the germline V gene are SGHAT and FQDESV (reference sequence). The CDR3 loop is CASSLESLGVPYEQYF. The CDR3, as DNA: TGTGCCAGCAGCTTAGAGAGCTTGGGGGTGCCCTACGAGCAGTACTTC.

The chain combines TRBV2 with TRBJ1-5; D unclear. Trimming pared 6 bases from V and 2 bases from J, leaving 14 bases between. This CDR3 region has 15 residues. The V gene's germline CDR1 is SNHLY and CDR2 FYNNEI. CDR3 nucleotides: TGTGCCAGCAGGGGTAGGCAAAGCGGCAATCAGCCCCAGCATTTT. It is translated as CASRGRQSGNQPQHF.

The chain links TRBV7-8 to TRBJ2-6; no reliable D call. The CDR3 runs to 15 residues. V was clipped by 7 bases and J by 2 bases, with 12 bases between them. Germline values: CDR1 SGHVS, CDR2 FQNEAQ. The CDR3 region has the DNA TGTGCCAGCACCTCTACCCTTCCTGGGGCCAACGTCCTGACTTTC. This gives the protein CASTSTLPGANVLTF.

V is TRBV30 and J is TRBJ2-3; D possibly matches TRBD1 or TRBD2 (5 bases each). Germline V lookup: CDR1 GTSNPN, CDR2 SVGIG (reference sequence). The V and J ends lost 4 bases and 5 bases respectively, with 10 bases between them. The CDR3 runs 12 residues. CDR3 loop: CAWMGDLDTQYF. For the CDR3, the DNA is TGTGCCTGGATGGGGGATTTAGATACGCAGTATTTT.